Reported below is one T cell receptor (beta chain). Its antigen is not known. This sample stems from a study of cytomegalovirus exposure and HLA in healthy donors. Study overall: Genotyping of more than 300 donors showed that 70% to 90% belonged to the Caucasian-associated ancestry cluster.

Notes on the study in general: An Asian-associated ancestry cluster reportedly showed fewer N-insertions than the approximately 700-donor mean in a later analysis. Accurate predictions that matched the HLA-A and HLA-B alleles of most subjects were reportedly made from TCR beta sequences.

The primer mix had 60 Vbeta and 13 Jbeta primers. Clones were read by immunoSEQ multiplex PCR, and TCRdb kept only the in-frame ones, dropping some. The sample yields 90,000 to 120,000 clones, approximately 79% seen once. Germline values: CDR1 LNHDA, CDR2 SQIVND (reference sequence). V was shortened by 3 bases and J by 1 base, with 12 bases between the two germline ends. The CDR3 has 15 residues. The rearrangement links TRBV19 to TRBJ1-1; possible D gene TRBD1, 6 bases. This TCR was recovered from a woman in her thirties or forties in good health and CMV-seropositive. The sample was PBMCs. The CDR3 DNA sequence: TGTGCCAGTAGTATCTCAGGGGAATGGAACACTGAAGCTTTCTTT. Protein: CASSISGEWNTEAFF.